The 15 T cell receptor beta chains reported below all come from one sample, sequenced in a study of T cell responses to AZD1222 COVID-19 vaccine (dated by TCRdb to about 2021). The library was obtained by the immunoSEQ multiplex PCR assay. TCRdb carries this immuneACCESS record with in-frame sequences only. Its versions omit some clonotypes, under half of them owing to an unresolved V gene in the studies checked, with the rest unexplained. Present in this sample are 150,000 or so clones, roughly nine tenths of which were seen just once. Together, the top ten hold roughly 3.8% of the sample. Taken with the paper, the label for time point translates to: about 28 days (+/-7) after the second vaccine dose. The sequences come from peripheral blood, collected 28 days after the second AZD1222 dose. These TCRs come from an adult who received the AZD1222 COVID-19 vaccine.

The chain uses TRBV7-2 and TRBJ1-5; D is unclear. The CDR3 contains 17 residues. Germline V gene sequence: CDR1 SGHTA, CDR2 FQGNSA. Deletions cut 0 bases from V and 1 base from J, with 13 bases between. The CDR3 sequence is CASSLALILRSNQPQHF. The CDR3 coding sequence is TGTGCCAGCAGCTTAGCACTGATCCTTAGGAGCAATCAGCCCCAGCATTTT.

The rearrangement uses TRBV15 and TRBJ1-6, with D hard to call. CDR1 is LNHNV, CDR2 YYDKDF, per germline (reference sequence). Deletions cut 0 bases from V and 0 bases from J, with 18 bases between. The CDR3 length is 20 residues. The CDR3 loop is CATSREVPSQWSSYNSPLHF. DNA of the CDR3: TGTGCCACCAGCAGAGAGGTCCCGTCACAATGGAGCTCCTATAATTCACCCCTCCACTTT.

The V call is TRBV18, the J call TRBJ1-4, with no clear D. The CDR3 is 14 residues long. Between the trimmed V and J ends, which lost 2 bases and 8 bases, there was a span of 12 bases. Germline CDR1 KGHSH, CDR2 LQKENI. The CDR3 DNA sequence: TGTGCCAGCTCACCAAATACCGGTGGGGAAAAACTGTTTTTT. It is translated as CASSPNTGGEKLFF.

This clone is a singleton in its sample. Other DNA sequences in this specimen translate into the identical CDR3. V is TRBV19 and J is TRBJ1-5; D possibly corresponds to TRBD1 (6 bases). Germline V gene data show CDR1 as LNHDA and CDR2 as SQIVND (reference sequence). The CDR3 totals 15 residues. V gave up 1 base and J gave up 2 bases, with 9 bases separating them. The CDR3 bases are TGTGCCAGTAGTATAGTAGCAGGGGGCAATCAGCCCCAGCATTTT. This gives the protein CASSIVAGGNQPQHF.

The V call is TRBV10-3, the J call TRBJ1-4, with unresolved D. V gave up 0 bases and J gave up 0 bases, with 11 bases separating them. CDR3 length: 17 residues. The germline CDR1 and CDR2 sequences are ENHRY and SYGVKD. This CDR3 is CAISESQLTTTNEKLFF. The CDR3, as DNA: TGTGCCATCAGTGAGTCCCAGCTAACAACAACTAATGAAAAACTGTTTTTT.

Turning to this clone: Mismatch with germline at one junction end may stem from a read error. The genes are TRBV11-3 and TRBJ2-5; D is tentatively TRBD1 or TRBD2 (5 bases each). The CDR3 contains 16 residues. CDR1 is SGHNT, CDR2 YENEEA, per germline. This chain's CDR3 is CANSASRPGPQETQYF. The CDR3 region has the DNA TGTGCCAACAGCGCGAGTCGGCCGGGACCCCAAGAGACCCAGTACTTC.

The chain employs TRBV27 and TRBJ1-5; D is possibly TRBD1 (6 bases). The CDR3 runs 13 residues. Germline CDR1 and CDR2: MNHEY and SMNVEV (reference sequence). The V end lost 5 bases, the J end lost 7 bases, and 12 bases lay between the germline ends. In nucleotides, the CDR3 is TGTGCCAGCAGTCTCTACAGGGAACAGCCCCAGCATTTT. It yields the protein CASSLYREQPQHF.

J is TRBJ2-7 and V is TRBV10-2; 12 nucleotides agree with TRBD2. Trimming cost V 8 bases and J 7 bases; bases outside gene matches: 9. The germline gives CDR1 WSHSY, CDR2 SAAADI. The CDR3 consists of 14 residues. The CDR3 here is CASHLAGGPGEQYF. In DNA, the CDR3 is TGCGCCAGCCACCTAGCGGGAGGGCCTGGGGAGCAGTACTTC.

The chain employs TRBV7-9 and TRBJ1-5; D not resolved. Trimming took off 6 bases at V and 4 bases at J, with 10 bases between the two ends. The CDR3 totals 13 residues. The germline gives CDR1 SEHNR, CDR2 FQNEAQ (reference sequence). The CDR3 DNA follows: TGTGCCAGCAGTCAGTCCGGGAATCAGCCCCAGCATTTT. Translation: CASSQSGNQPQHF.

The chain carries TRBV15 and TRBJ1-6, with 7 bases identical to TRBD1. The CDR3 has 13 amino acids. Germline V gene sequence: CDR1 LNHNV, CDR2 YYDKDF (reference sequence). The V gene end was trimmed by 10 bases and the J gene end by 3 bases; junction bases not matched to a gene: 3. This chain's CDR3 is CAIRTGYNSPLHF. CDR3 DNA: TGTGCCATAAGGACAGGCTATAATTCACCCCTCCACTTT.

This chain's CDR3 is CASSYGTGSPTGELFF. The CDR3 bases are TGTGCCAGCAGTTACGGAACAGGATCTCCGACCGGGGAGCTGTTTTTT. The chain joins TRBV6-5 to TRBJ2-2, with D maybe TRBD1 (5 bases). The germline gives CDR1 MNHEY, CDR2 SVGAGI. V was pared by 2 bases and J by 5 bases, with 15 bases between. The CDR3 loop spans 16 amino acids.

The rearrangement uses TRBV5-1 and TRBJ2-7, with 7 bases lining up with TRBD1. V lost 0 bases, J lost 2 bases, and 8 bases stayed unmatched. This CDR3 is built from 16 residues. Germline values: CDR1 SGHRS, CDR2 YFSETQ. The CDR3 DNA reads TGCGCCAGCAGCTTGGCCGGACAGGTCGCACCCTACGAGCAGTACTTC. Translating gives CASSLAGQVAPYEQYF.

The J gene is TRBJ2-2, the V gene TRBV6-5, with TRBD2 as a possible D gene (6 bases). Trimming stripped 7 bases from V and 6 bases from J, with 9 bases between. The length of the CDR3 is 12 residues. CDR1 and CDR2 (germline): MNHEY, SVGAGI. The CDR3 DNA is TGTGCCAGCATGGGGGGACCCGGGGAGCTGTTTTTT. Its translation: CASMGGPGELFF.

The DNA of the CDR3 is TGCGCCAGCAGCCAACCACAAGGAGGGGAGCAGTACTTC. Translating it yields CASSQPQGGEQYF. The V gene is TRBV4-1, the J gene TRBJ2-7, with D possibly matching TRBD2 (6 bases). CDR3 length: 13 amino acids. Germline loops: CDR1 MGHRA, CDR2 YSYEKL. Trimming shortened V by 2 bases and J by 7 bases, and 12 bases separated the two germline ends.

The chain joins TRBV5-1 to TRBJ2-5; D may be TRBD1 (5 bases). This CDR3 has 14 amino acids. Germline V gives CDR1 SGHRS, CDR2 YFSETQ. Trimming left V 5 bases short and J 2 bases short, with 13 bases between. CDR3 in DNA: TGCGCCAGCAGTCGAACAGGCGCTCAAGAGACCCAGTACTTC. This sequence encodes CASSRTGAQETQYF.